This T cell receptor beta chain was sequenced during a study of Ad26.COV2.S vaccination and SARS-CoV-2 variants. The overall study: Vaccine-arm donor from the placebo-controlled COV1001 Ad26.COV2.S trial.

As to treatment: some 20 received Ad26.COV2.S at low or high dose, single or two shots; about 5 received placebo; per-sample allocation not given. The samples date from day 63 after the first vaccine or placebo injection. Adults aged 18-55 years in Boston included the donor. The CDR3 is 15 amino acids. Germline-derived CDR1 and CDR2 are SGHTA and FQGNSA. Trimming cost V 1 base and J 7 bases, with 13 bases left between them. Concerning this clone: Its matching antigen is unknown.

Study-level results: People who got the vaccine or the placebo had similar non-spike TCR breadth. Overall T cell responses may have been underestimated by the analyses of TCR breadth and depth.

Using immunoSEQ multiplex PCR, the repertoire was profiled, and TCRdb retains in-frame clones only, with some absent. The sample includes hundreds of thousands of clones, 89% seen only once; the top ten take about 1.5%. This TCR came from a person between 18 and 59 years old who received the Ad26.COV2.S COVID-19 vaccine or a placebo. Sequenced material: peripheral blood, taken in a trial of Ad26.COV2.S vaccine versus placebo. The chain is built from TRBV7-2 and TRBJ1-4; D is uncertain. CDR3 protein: CASSLVGTVVEKLFF. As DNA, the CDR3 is TGTGCCAGCAGCTTAGTAGGTACAGTTGTTGAAAAACTGTTTTTT.